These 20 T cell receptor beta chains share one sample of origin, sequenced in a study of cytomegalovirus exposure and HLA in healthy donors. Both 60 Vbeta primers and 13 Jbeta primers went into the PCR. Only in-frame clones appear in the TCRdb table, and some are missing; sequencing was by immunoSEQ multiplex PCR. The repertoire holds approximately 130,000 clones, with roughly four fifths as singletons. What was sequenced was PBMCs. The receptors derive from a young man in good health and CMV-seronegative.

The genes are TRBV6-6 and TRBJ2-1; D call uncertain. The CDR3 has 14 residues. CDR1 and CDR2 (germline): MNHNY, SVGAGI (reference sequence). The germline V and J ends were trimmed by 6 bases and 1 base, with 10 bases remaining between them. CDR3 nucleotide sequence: TGTGCCAGCAGCCCATACGGGTCCTACAATGAGCAGTTCTTC. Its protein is CASSPYGSYNEQFF.

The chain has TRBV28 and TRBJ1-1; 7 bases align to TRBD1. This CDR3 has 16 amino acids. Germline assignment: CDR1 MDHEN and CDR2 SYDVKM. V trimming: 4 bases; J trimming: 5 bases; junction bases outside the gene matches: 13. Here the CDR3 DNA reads TGTGCCAGCAGTTCTGTTTTAGGGTTGACAGGGACTGAAGCTTTCTTT. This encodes CASSSVLGLTGTEAFF.

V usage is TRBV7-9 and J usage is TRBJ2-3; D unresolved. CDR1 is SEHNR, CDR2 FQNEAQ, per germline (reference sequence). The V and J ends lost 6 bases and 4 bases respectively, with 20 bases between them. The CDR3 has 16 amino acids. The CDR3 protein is CASSRETHRPADTQYF. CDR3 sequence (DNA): TGTGCCAGCAGTCGCGAGACTCACCGCCCCGCAGATACGCAGTATTTT.

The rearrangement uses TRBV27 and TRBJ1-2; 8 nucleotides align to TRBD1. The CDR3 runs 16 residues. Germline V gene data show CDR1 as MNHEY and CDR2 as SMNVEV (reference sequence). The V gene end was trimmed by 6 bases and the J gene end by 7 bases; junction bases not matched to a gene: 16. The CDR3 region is CASRNRGNRGAVGYTF. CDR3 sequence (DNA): TGTGCCAGCAGGAACAGAGGGAACAGGGGGGCCGTTGGCTACACCTTC.

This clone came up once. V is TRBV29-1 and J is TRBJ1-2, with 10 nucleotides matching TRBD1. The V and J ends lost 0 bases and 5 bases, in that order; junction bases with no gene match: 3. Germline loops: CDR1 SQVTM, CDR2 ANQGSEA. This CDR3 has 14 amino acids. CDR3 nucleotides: TGCAGCGTTGAAGATGGGGACAGGGGTTATGGCTACACCTTC. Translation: CSVEDGDRGYGYTF.

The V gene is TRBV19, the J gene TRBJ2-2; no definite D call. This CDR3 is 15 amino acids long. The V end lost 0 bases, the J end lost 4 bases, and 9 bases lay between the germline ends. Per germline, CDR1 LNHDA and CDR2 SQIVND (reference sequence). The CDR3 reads CASSIDASGTGELFF. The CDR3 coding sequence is TGTGCCAGTAGTATAGATGCCTCGGGCACCGGGGAGCTGTTTTTT.

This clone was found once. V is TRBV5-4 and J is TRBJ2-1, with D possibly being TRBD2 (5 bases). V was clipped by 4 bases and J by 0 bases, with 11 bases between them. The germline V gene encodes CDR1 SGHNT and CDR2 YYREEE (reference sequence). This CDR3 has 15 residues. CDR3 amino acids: CASSPGLDSYNEQFF. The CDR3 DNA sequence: TGTGCCAGCAGCCCCGGACTGGACTCCTACAATGAGCAGTTCTTC.

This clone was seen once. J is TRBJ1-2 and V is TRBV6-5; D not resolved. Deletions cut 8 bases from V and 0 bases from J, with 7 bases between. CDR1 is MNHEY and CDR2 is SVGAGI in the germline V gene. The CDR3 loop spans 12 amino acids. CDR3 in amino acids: CASRDTNYGYTF. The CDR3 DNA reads TGTGCCAGCCGTGACACTAACTATGGCTACACCTTC.

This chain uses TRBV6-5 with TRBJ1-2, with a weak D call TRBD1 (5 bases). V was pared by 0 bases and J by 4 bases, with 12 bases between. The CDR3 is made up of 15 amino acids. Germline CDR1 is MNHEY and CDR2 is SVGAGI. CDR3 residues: CASSYSRGHIYGYTF. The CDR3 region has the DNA TGTGCCAGCAGTTACTCCCGAGGACACATCTATGGCTACACCTTC.

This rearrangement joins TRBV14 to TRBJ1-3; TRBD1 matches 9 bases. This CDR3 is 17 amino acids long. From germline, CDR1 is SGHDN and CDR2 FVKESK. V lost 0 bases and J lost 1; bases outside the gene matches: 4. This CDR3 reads CASSQDWGQGSGNTIYF. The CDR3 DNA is TGTGCCAGCAGCCAAGATTGGGGACAGGGATCTGGAAACACCATATATTTT. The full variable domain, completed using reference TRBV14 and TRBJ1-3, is EAGVTQFPSHSVIEKGQTVTLRCDPISGHDNLYWYRRVMGKEIKFLLHFVKESKQDESGMPNNRFLAERTGGTYSTLKVQPAELEDSGVYFCASSQDWGQGSGNTIYFGEGSWLTVV.

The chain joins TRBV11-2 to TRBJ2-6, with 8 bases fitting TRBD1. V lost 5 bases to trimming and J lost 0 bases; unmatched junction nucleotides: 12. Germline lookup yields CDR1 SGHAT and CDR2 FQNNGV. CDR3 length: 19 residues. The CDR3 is CASSPRDRHLSSGANVLTF. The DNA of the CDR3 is TGTGCCAGCAGCCCCCGGGACAGGCATCTTAGCTCTGGGGCCAACGTCCTGACTTTC.

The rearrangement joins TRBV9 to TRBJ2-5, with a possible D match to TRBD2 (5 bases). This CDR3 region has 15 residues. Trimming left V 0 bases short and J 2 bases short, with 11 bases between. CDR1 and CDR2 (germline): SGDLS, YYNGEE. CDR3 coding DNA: TGTGCCAGCAGCGTAGTCCTGGGAGCACAAGAGACCCAGTACTTC. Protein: CASSVVLGAQETQYF.

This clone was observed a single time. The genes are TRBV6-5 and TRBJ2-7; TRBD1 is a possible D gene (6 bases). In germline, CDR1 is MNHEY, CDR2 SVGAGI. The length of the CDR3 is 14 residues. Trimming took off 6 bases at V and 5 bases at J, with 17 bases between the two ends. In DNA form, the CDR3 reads TGTGCCAGCAGGACTACGGACAGCCCTAACGAGCAGTACTTC. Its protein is CASRTTDSPNEQYF.

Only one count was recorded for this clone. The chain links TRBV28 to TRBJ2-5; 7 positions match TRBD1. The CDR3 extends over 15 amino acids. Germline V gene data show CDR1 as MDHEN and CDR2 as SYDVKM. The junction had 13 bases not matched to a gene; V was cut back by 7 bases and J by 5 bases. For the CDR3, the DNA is TGTGCCAGCACTACTTCGGGACAGACAGAGGAGACCCAGTACTTC. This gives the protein CASTTSGQTEETQYF.

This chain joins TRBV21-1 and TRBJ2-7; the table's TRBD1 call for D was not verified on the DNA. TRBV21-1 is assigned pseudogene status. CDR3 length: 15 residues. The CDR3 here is CASSPHRASSYEQYF. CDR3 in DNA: TGTGCCAGCAGCCCGCACAGGGCGAGCTCCTACGAGCAGTACTTC.

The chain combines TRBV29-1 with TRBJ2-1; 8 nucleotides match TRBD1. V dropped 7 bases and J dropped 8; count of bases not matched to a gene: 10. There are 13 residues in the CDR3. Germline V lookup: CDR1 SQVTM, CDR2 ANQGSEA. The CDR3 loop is CSAAGTGSYEQFF. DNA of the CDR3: TGCAGCGCAGCCGGGACAGGATCCTATGAGCAGTTCTTC.

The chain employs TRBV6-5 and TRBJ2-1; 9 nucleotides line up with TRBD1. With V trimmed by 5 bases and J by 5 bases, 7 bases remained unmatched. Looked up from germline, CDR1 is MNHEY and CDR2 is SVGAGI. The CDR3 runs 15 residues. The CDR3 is CASSRTGQGNNEQFF. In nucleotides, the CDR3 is TGTGCCAGCAGTAGAACGGGACAGGGAAACAATGAGCAGTTCTTC.

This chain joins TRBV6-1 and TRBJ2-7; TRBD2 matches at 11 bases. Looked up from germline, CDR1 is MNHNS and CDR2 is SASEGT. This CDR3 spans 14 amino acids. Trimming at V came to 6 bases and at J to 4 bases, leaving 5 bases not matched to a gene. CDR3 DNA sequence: TGTGCCAGCAGAGAACTAGCGGGGGTGTACGAGCAGTACTTC. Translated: CASRELAGVYEQYF.

The CDR3, as DNA: TGCAGCGTTGGGGGGGGGAAAAGGGGCACTGAAGCTTTCTTT. Its protein is CSVGGGKRGTEAFF. V and J are TRBV29-1 and TRBJ1-1; maybe TRBD1 (5 bases). The germline gives CDR1 SQVTM, CDR2 ANQGSEA. Trimming stripped 4 bases from V and 4 bases from J, with 16 bases between. The CDR3 contains 14 residues.

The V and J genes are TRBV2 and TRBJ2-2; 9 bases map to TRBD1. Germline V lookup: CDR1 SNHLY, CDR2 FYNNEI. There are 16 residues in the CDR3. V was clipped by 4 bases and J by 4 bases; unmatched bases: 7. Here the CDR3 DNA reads TGTGCCAGCAGTGCACGGGACAGGGTGGTCACCGGGGAGCTGTTTTTT. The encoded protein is CASSARDRVVTGELFF. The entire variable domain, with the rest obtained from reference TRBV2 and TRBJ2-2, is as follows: EPEVTQTPSHQVTQMGQEVILRCVPISNHLYFYWYRQILGQKVEFLVSFYNNEISEKSEIFDDQFSVERPDGSNFTLKIRSTKLEDSAMYFCASSARDRVVTGELFFGEGSRLTVL.